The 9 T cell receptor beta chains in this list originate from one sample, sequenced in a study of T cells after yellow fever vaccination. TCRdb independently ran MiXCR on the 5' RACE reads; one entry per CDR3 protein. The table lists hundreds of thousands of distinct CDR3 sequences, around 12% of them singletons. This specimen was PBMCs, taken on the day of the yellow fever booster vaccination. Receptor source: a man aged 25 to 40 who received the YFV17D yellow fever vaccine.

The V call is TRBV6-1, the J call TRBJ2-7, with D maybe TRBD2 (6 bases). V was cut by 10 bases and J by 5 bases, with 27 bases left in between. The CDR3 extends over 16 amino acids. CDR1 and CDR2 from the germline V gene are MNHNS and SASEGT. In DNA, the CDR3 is TGTGCCACCACGGGGGACTTGATAAGCTGGCCTGACGAGCAGTACTTC. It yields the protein CATTGDLISWPDEQYF.

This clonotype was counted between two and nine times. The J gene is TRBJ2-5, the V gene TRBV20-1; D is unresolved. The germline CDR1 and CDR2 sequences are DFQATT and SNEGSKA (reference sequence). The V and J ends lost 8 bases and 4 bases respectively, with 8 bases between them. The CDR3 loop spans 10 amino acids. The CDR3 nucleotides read TGCAGTATAAGCGCAGAGACCCAGTACTTC. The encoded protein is CSISAETQYF.

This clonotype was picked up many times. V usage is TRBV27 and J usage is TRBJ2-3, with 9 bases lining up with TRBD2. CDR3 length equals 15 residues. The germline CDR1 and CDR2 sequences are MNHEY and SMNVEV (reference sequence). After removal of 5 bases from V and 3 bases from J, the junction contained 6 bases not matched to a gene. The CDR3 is CASSLSLAGTDTQYF. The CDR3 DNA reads TGTGCCAGCAGTCTTAGTCTAGCGGGAACAGATACGCAGTATTTT.

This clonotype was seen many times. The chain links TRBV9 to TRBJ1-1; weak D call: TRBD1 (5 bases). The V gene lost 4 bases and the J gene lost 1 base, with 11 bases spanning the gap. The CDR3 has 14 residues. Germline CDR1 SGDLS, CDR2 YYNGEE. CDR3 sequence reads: CASSPGSGNTEAFF. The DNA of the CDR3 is TGTGCCAGCAGCCCAGGGTCAGGGAACACTGAAGCTTTCTTT.

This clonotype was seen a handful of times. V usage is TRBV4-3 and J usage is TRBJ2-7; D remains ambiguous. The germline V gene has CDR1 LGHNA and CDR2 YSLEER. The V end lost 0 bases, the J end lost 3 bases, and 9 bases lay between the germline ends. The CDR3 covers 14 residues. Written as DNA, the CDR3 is TGCGCCAGCAGCCAAGATAGGCAATACTACGAGCAGTACTTC. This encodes CASSQDRQYYEQYF.

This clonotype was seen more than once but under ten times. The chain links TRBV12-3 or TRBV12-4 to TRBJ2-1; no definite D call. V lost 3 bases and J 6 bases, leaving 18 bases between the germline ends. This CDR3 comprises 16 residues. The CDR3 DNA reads TGTGCCAGCAGTTTTACTTCCCGACCTCCTGCCAATGAGCAGTTCTTC. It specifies CASSFTSRPPANEQFF.

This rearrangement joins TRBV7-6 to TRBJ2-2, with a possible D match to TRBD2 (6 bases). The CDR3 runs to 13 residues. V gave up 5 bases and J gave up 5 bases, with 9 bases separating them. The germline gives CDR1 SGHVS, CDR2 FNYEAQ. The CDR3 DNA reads TGTGCCAGCAGCGGGGACTTTACCGGGGAGCTGTTTTTT. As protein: CASSGDFTGELFF.

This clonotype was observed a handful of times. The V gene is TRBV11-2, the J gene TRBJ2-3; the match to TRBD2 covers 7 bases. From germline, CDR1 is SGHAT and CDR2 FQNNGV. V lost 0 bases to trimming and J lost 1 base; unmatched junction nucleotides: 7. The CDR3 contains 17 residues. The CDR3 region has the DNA TGTGCCAGCAGCTTAGACCCAGCGGGATATGGCACAGATACGCAGTATTTT. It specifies CASSLDPAGYGTDTQYF.

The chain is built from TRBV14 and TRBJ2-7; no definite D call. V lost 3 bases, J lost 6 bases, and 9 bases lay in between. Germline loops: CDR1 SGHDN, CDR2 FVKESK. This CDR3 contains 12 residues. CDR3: CASSHLGIEQYF. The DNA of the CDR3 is TGTGCCAGCAGCCACCTGGGCATCGAGCAGTACTTC.